This entry lists 4 T cell receptor beta chains sequenced from one sample in a study of cytomegalovirus exposure and HLA in healthy donors. The PCR contained 60 Vbeta and 13 Jbeta primers. Produced via immunoSEQ multiplex PCR; TCRdb's table is partial and in-frame only. The sample yields 110,000 to 150,000 clones, about three quarters seen once. Material for sequencing was PBMCs. The receptor set was obtained from a male donor in good health and CMV-seronegative.

The chain links TRBV5-4 to TRBJ2-2, with TRBD2 matching over 8 bases. V lost 4 bases and J lost 4; bases outside the gene matches: 12. This CDR3 has 17 amino acids. Germline V gene sequence: CDR1 SGHNT, CDR2 YYREEE (reference sequence). The CDR3 DNA reads TGTGCCAGCAGCACCCCCGGACGGGGGGGTGCCACCGGGGAGCTGTTTTTT. This gives the protein CASSTPGRGGATGELFF.

This CDR3 is CASSSLAGLNYEQYF. DNA of the CDR3: TGTGCCAGCAGTTCATTAGCGGGACTCAACTACGAGCAGTACTTC. This chain joins TRBV27 and TRBJ2-7; 8 nucleotides match TRBD2. This CDR3 contains 15 residues. CDR1 is MNHEY, CDR2 SMNVEV, per germline (reference sequence). Germline trimming cut 4 bases from V and 3 bases from J; bases unmatched to any gene: 8.

This clone was seen only once. This chain uses TRBV6-5 with TRBJ1-6; TRBD1 might be the D (6 bases). CDR3 length: 16 amino acids. Between the trimmed V and J ends, which lost 0 bases and 8 bases, there was a span of 14 bases. In germline, CDR1 is MNHEY, CDR2 SVGAGI. This CDR3 is CASSYSPGQSYSPLHF. As DNA, the CDR3 is TGTGCCAGCAGTTACTCGCCCGGACAGTCTTATTCACCCCTCCACTTT.

The V gene is TRBV5-6, the J gene TRBJ2-3, with 8 bases matching TRBD2. V shed 1 base, J shed 6 bases, and the junction held 16 bases outside the gene matches. This CDR3 spans 18 amino acids. CDR1 is SGHDT and CDR2 is YYEEEE in the germline V gene. The CDR3 sequence is CASSLNRRGGLGPDTQYF. The CDR3 bases are TGTGCCAGCAGCTTGAATCGCCGGGGGGGCCTTGGGCCGGATACGCAGTATTTT.